This record concerns one T cell receptor beta chain sequence. Its antigen is still unknown. Some clones are missing from TCRdb's copy, which holds only in-frame ones; the method was immunoSEQ multiplex PCR. The data contain roughly 140,000 clones, approximately 88% of them singletons. Trimming took off 2 bases at V and 4 bases at J, with 14 bases between the two ends. CDR3 length equals 15 residues. Per germline, CDR1 MNHEY and CDR2 SMNVEV (reference sequence). The record originates from a study of T cell responses to AZD1222 COVID-19 vaccine. Study-level results: Clonal diversity may have been underestimated in mostly white British donors. There were repertoire samples only from the period after the peak T cell response. Reports indicate that nearly half of spike-specific TCRs are directed at unmutated variant regions.

The sample consisted of peripheral blood, taken on day 0 of AZD1222 vaccination. This sequence joins TRBV27 and TRBJ1-2; D call uncertain. The sequence came from an adult in good health. The CDR3 DNA reads TGTGCCAGCAGTTTAAACTGGGAAGGAACCTATGGCTACACCTTC. Its protein is CASSLNWEGTYGYTF.